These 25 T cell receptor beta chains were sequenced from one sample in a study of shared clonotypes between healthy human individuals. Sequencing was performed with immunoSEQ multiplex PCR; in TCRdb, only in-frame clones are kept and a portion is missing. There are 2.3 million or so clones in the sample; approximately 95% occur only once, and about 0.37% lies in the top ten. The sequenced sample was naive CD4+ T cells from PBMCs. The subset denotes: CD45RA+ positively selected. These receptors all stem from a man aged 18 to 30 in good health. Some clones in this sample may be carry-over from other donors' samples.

The CDR3 loop reads CASNIGNSYEQYF. The CDR3 DNA sequence: TGTGCCAGCAATATAGGCAACTCCTACGAGCAGTACTTC. The chain recombines TRBV6-6 with TRBJ2-7; D is unclear. This CDR3 region has 13 residues. V shed 7 bases and J shed 0 bases, with 10 bases lying between them. Germline V CDR1 and CDR2: MNHNY, SVGAGI (reference sequence).

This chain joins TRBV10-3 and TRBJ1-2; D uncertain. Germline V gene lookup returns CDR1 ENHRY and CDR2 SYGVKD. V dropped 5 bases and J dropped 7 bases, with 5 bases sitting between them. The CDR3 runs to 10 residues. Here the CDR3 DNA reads TGTGCCATCAGTATCGTTGGCTACACCTTC. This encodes CAISIVGYTF.

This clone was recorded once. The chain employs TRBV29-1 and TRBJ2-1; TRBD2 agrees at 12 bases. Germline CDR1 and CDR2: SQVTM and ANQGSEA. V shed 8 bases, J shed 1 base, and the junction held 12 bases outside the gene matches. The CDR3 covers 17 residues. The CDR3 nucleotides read TGCAGCCTTGGGGGACTAGCGGGTTTACAGTCCTACAATGAGCAGTTCTTC. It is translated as CSLGGLAGLQSYNEQFF.

CDR3 coding DNA: TGTGCCAGCAGCTTAGGGCTAGCGGGGGCTCGCGAGCAGTACTTC. It is translated as CASSLGLAGAREQYF. The chain joins TRBV7-6 to TRBJ2-7, with 10 bases fitting TRBD2. V shed 1 base, J shed 6 bases, and the junction held 6 bases outside the gene matches. CDR1 and CDR2 from the germline V gene are SGHVS and FNYEAQ. The CDR3 runs to 15 residues.

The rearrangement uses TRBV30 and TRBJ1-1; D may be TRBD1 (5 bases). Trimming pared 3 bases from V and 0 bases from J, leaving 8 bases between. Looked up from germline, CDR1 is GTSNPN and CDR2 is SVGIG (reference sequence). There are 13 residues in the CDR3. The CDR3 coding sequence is TGTGCCTGGAGCCAGGGCATGAACACTGAAGCTTTCTTT. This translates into CAWSQGMNTEAFF.

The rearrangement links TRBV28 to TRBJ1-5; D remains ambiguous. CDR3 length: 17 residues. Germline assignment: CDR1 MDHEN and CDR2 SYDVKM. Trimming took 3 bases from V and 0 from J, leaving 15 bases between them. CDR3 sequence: CASSFQRTASSNQPQHF. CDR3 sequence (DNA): TGTGCCAGCAGTTTTCAACGCACAGCTTCTAGCAATCAGCCCCAGCATTTT.

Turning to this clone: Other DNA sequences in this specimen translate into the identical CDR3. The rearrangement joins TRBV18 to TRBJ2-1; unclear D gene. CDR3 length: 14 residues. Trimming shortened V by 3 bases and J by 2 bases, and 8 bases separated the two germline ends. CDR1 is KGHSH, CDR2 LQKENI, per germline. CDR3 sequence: CASSPTRTYNEQFF. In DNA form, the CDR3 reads TGTGCCAGCTCACCGACCCGGACCTACAATGAGCAGTTCTTC. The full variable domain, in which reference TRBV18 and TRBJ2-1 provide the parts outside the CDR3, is NAGVMQNPRHLVRRRGQEARLRCSPMKGHSHVYWYRQLPEEGLKFMVYLQKENIIDESGMPKERFSAEFPKEGPSILRIQQVVRGDSAAYFCASSPTRTYNEQFFGPGTRLTVL.

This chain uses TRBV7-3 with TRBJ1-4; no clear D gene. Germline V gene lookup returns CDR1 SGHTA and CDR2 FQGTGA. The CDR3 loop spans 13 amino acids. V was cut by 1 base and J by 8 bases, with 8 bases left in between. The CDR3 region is CASSLSPGEKLFF. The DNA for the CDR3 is TGTGCCAGCAGCTTAAGCCCGGGGGAAAAACTGTTTTTT. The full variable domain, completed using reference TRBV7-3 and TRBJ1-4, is GAGVSQTPSNKVTEKGKYVELRCDPISGHTALYWYRQSLGQGPEFLIYFQGTGAADDSGLPNDRFFAVRPEGSVSTLKIQRTERGDSAVYLCASSLSPGEKLFFGSGTQLSVL.

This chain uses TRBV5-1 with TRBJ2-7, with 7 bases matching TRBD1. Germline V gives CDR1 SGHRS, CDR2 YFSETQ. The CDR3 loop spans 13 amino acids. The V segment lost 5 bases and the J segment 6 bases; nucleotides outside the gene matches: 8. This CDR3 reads CASSSQAGGEQYF. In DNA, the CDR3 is TGCGCCAGCAGTTCCCAGGCAGGGGGCGAGCAGTACTTC.

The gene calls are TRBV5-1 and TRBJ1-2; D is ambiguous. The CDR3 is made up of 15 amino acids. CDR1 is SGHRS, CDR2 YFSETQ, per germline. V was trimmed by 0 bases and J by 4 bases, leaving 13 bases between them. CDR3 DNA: TGCGCCAGCAGCTTGGCGGGGTCGGCTAGCTATGGCTACACCTTC. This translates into CASSLAGSASYGYTF.

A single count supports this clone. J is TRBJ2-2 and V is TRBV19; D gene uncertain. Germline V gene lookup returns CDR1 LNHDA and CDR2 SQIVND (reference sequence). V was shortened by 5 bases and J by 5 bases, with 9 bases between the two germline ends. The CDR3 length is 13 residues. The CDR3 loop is CASSSTVTGELFF. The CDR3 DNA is TGTGCCAGTAGTTCAACGGTGACCGGGGAGCTGTTTTTT.

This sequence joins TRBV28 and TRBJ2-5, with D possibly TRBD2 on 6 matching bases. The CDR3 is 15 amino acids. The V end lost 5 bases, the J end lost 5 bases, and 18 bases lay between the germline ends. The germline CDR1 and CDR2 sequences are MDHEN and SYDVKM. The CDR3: CASSRTRGGHETQYF. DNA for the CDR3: TGTGCCAGCAGTCGAACAAGGGGAGGCCATGAGACCCAGTACTTC.

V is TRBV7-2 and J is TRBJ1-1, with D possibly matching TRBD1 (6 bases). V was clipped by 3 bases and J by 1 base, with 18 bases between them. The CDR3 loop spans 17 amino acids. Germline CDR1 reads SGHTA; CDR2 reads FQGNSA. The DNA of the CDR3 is TGTGCCAGCAGCTTCGGCCAGGGGAGTGGGAGGAACACTGAAGCTTTCTTT. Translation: CASSFGQGSGRNTEAFF.

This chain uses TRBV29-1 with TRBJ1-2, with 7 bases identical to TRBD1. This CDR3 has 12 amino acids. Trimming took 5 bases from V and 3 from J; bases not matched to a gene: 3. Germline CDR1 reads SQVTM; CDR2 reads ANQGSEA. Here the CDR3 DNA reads TGCAGCGTTAAGACAGGGTACTATGGCTACACCTTC. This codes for CSVKTGYYGYTF.

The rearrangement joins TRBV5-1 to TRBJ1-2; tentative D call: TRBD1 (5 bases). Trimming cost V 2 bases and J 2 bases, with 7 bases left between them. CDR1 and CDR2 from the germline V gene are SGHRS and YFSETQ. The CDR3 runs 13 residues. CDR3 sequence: CASSLQENYGYTF. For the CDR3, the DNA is TGCGCCAGCAGCTTACAGGAGAACTATGGCTACACCTTC.

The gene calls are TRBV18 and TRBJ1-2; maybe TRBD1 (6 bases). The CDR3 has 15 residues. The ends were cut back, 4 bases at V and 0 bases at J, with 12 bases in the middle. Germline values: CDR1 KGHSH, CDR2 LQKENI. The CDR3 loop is CASSLGQKPNYGYTF. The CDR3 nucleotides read TGTGCCAGCTCACTAGGACAGAAACCTAACTATGGCTACACCTTC.

Here the CDR3 reads CASSQEGGSQETQYF. The CDR3 DNA follows: TGCGCCAGCAGCCAAGAGGGTGGGTCCCAAGAGACCCAGTACTTC. The V gene is TRBV4-1, the J gene TRBJ2-5; the D is unclear. CDR3 length: 15 amino acids. The V and J ends lost 0 bases and 1 base respectively, with 9 bases between them. Germline V gene sequence: CDR1 MGHRA, CDR2 YSYEKL.

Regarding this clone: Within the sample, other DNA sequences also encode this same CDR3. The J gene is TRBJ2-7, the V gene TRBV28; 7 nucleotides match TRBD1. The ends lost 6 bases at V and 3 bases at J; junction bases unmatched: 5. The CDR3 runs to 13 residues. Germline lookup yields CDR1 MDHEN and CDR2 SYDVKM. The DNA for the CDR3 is TGTGCCAGCAGCCCGGCAGGGGGCTACGAGCAGTACTTC. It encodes CASSPAGGYEQYF.

In DNA, the CDR3 is TGTGCCAGCAGCCGTCCGCAGGGGGCGGAGACCCAGTACTTC. This gives the protein CASSRPQGAETQYF. This chain links TRBV5-4 with TRBJ2-5, with TRBD1 matching over 8 bases. CDR1 is SGHNT, CDR2 YYREEE, per germline (reference sequence). The V segment lost 4 bases and the J segment 5 bases; nucleotides outside the gene matches: 7. The CDR3 sequence is 14 residues long.

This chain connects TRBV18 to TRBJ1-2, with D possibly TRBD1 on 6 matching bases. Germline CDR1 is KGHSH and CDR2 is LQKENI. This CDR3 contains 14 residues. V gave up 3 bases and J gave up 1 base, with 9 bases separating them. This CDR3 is CASSPQDSNYGYTF. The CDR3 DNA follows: TGTGCCAGCTCACCTCAGGACAGTAACTATGGCTACACCTTC.

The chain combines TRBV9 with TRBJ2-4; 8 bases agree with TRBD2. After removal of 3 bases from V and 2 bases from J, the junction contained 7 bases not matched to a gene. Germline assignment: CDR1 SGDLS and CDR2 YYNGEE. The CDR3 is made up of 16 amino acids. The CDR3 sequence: CASSASPGGSKNIQYF. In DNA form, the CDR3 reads TGTGCCAGCAGCGCCTCCCCGGGGGGGTCCAAAAACATTCAGTACTTC.

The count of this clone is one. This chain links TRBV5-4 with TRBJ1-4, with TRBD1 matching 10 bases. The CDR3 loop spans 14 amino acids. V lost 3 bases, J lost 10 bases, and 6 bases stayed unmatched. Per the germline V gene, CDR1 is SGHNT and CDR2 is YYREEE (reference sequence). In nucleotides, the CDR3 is TGTGCCAGCAGCTCGGGACAGGGGCAAGGAAAACTGTTTTTT. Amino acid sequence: CASSSGQGQGKLFF.

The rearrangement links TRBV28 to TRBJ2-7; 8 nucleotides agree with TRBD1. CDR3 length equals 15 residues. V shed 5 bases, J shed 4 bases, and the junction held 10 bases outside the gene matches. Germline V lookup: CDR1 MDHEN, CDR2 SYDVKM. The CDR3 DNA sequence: TGTGCCAGCAGTCATCCCGCAGGGGGCAAGTACGAGCAGTACTTC. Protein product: CASSHPAGGKYEQYF.

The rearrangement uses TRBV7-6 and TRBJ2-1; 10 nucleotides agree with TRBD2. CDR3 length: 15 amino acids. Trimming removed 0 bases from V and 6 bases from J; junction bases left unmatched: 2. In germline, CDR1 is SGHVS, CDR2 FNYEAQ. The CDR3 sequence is CASSLAQRGGNEQFF. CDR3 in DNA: TGTGCCAGCAGCTTAGCCCAGCGGGGGGGCAATGAGCAGTTCTTC.

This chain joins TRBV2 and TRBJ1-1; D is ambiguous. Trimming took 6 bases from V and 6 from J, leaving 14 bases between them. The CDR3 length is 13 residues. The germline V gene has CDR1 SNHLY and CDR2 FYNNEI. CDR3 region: CASRSVPNAEAFF. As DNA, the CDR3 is TGTGCCAGCAGGAGCGTCCCCAACGCTGAAGCTTTCTTT.